This T cell receptor beta chain was observed in a study of blood T cell repertoires in COVID-19 (dated by TCRdb to about 2020). In the study overall: The collaborator samples originated in the United States, Italy and Spain and spanned the acute and convalescent phases of COVID-19. The samples were drawn from the first 160 participants of the ongoing ImmuneRACE study and from 950 to 1,500 subjects provided by 6 global collaborators. Deeply sampled blood TCRbeta repertoires from subjects exposed to, actively infected with, or recovered from COVID-19 were included in the dataset. Where HLA class I and class II types were available, the types were taken from metadata supplied by the sample provider, not from assay-based typing. Sample metadata almost always included a de-identified subject ID, COVID-19 status, age in years and sex. A freely available public database, intended as a resource for researchers studying the immune response to SARS-CoV-2, is where the repertoires were released. The prospective study material was composed of cDNA or gDNA derived from T cells, B-cell-depleted T cells, or PBMCs. Study-wide findings and limitations: The quantity of clinical and demographic metadata differed by source and by participant and was supplied without curation.

In the case of this clone: The clone's antigen remains unknown. Base qualities were left out, and no much larger clone turns up one base away.

The CDR3 contains 19 residues, cysteine and phenylalanine counted. Left in the record is the CDR3 DNA by itself, 57 bases read in frame from the first base. Trimming accounts for 0 bases at V and 0 bases at J, while the number of junction bases matched to no gene is 9. Per the germline V gene, SGHRS is the CDR1 and YFSETQ is the CDR2. The collaborating institutions used their own protocols to collect whole blood in K2EDTA tubes. For TCRbeta analysis, collaborator samples were shipped as frozen whole blood, as isolated PBMCs, or as DNA extracted from either sample type. The immunoSEQ Assay, a bias-controlled multiplex PCR, was used to amplify TCRbeta CDR3 regions from genomic DNA. Regarding the original processing steps: The number of nucleated cells in each sample was estimated from the amplification of reference gene primers within the assay. Sequence reads were collapsed and filtered to measure the absolute abundance of every unique TCRbeta CDR3 rearrangement. Productive Simpson clonality was computed per sample as the square root of Simpson's diversity index over productive rearrangements. TCRdb's version of the immuneACCESS table is confined to in-frame rearrangements and falls short of the full clone set. An unresolved V gene accounts for under half of the shortfall where checked; the remainder is of unknown origin. V and J calls and clone size come straight from that table; D and trimming were deduced from the DNA. The sample profile shows some 20,000 clones; around nine tenths of them were found once. In total, the top ten clones hold over 15% of the sample.

The chain couples TRBV5-1 to TRBJ2-4; TRBD1 aligns with 10 central bases. This TCR derives from a human donor with acute or convalescent COVID-19. The donor label of this sample is uncertain. Specimen: peripheral blood. The CDR3 protein: CASSLDPARDRGAKNIQYF. The DNA sequence reads TGCGCCAGCAGCTTGGACCCCGCCCGGGACAGGGGAGCCAAAAACATTCAGTACTTC.